These 20 T cell receptor beta chains were sequenced from one sample in a study of CD8 T cells in ankylosing spondylitis. Using its own MiXCR run on the 5' RACE reads, TCRdb lists one record per CDR3 protein. The sample has about 240,000 distinct CDR3 sequences, 8.6% seen once. Sequencing was done on a sample of blood, either unsorted or a sorted T cell fraction (not recorded which). All receptors come from a male donor with ankylosing spondylitis or in good health (not recorded which).

This clonotype was recorded at least ten times. The chain uses TRBV5-1 and TRBJ1-1; D is unresolved. Deletions cut 4 bases from V and 0 bases from J, with 13 bases between. The length of the CDR3 is 15 residues. The germline gives CDR1 SGHRS, CDR2 YFSETQ. The DNA of the CDR3 is TGCGCCAGCAGCGGGCTAGGGCGGATGAACACTGAAGCTTTCTTT. It translates to CASSGLGRMNTEAFF.

Ten or more counts support this clonotype. The V gene is TRBV20-1, the J gene TRBJ2-5; D unresolved. CDR1 and CDR2 from the germline V gene are DFQATT and SNEGSKA (reference sequence). Between the trimmed V and J ends, which lost 3 bases and 9 bases, there was a span of 11 bases. The CDR3 has 11 residues. CDR3 sequence (DNA): TGCAGTGCTAGTTTCAGCCGGCCCCAGTACTTC. Amino acid sequence: CSASFSRPQYF.

This clonotype was counted many times. V usage is TRBV20-1 and J usage is TRBJ1-5, with D perhaps TRBD1 (5 bases). CDR3 length: 11 amino acids. The V gene lost 3 bases and the J gene lost 10 bases, with 10 bases spanning the gap. Germline V CDR1 and CDR2: DFQATT, SNEGSKA (reference sequence). CDR3 protein: CSASGGAPQHF. CDR3 DNA: TGCAGTGCTAGTGGCGGGGCCCCCCAGCATTTT.

This clonotype has just a few counts. The CDR3 coding sequence is TGTGCCAGCTCACCAGGGGAGACGGTTAATTCACCCCTCCACTTT. Encoded protein: CASSPGETVNSPLHF. This chain joins TRBV18 and TRBJ1-6; no clear D gene. The V gene lost 2 bases and the J gene lost 6 bases, with 11 bases spanning the gap. The CDR3 loop spans 15 amino acids. The germline gives CDR1 KGHSH, CDR2 LQKENI.

This clonotype has at least ten counts. J is TRBJ2-1 and V is TRBV7-3; D might be TRBD2 (6 bases). Looked up from germline, CDR1 is SGHTA and CDR2 is FQGTGA. The germline V and J ends were trimmed by 3 bases and 7 bases, with 13 bases remaining between them. The CDR3 has 14 residues. The chain's CDR3 is CASSFGGIGNEQFF. The CDR3 DNA follows: TGTGCCAGCAGCTTCGGCGGGATAGGGAATGAGCAGTTCTTC.

The rearrangement uses TRBV4-3 and TRBJ2-1, with a tentative D call TRBD2 (5 bases). The CDR3 is 14 residues long. The germline V gene has CDR1 LGHNA and CDR2 YSLEER. Trimming pared 0 bases from V and 12 bases from J, leaving 15 bases between. The CDR3 region has the DNA TGCGCCAGCAGCCAAGAACGGGAACGCGTGAGGCAGTTCTTC. Protein product: CASSQERERVRQFF.

In its sample, this clonotype was seen many times. V usage is TRBV11-2 and J usage is TRBJ2-5, with TRBD2 matching 8 bases. The ends lost 1 base at V and 0 bases at J; junction bases unmatched: 4. This CDR3 contains 16 residues. Germline V gene sequence: CDR1 SGHAT, CDR2 FQNNGV. CDR3 amino acids: CASSLGNSGNQETQYF. The CDR3 DNA reads as TGTGCCAGCAGCTTAGGCAATAGCGGGAACCAAGAGACCCAGTACTTC.

This clonotype came up many times. The chain recombines TRBV15 with TRBJ2-7; D is possibly TRBD1 (6 bases). Trimming stripped 0 bases from V and 1 base from J, with 13 bases between. Looked up from germline, CDR1 is LNHNV and CDR2 is YYDKDF (reference sequence). The CDR3 is 16 amino acids. This CDR3 is CATSRDRTGRSYEQYF. The CDR3 DNA follows: TGTGCCACCAGCAGAGATCGTACAGGGCGATCCTACGAGCAGTACTTC.

As to this clonotype: Just one base apart from a much larger clone, this may be a read error. The rearrangement links TRBV29-1 to TRBJ2-7; 8 bases are shared with TRBD2. Trimming removed 7 bases from V and 4 bases from J; junction bases left unmatched: 9. This CDR3 has 13 amino acids. Germline V lookup: CDR1 SQVTM, CDR2 ANQGSEA. The CDR3 reads CSAISGKGYEQYF. In nucleotides, the CDR3 is TGCAGCGCCATTAGCGGGAAGGGGTACGAGCAGTACTTC.

This clonotype was found a few times. The rearrangement links TRBV6-5 to TRBJ2-1, with 7 bases fitting TRBD2. Germline lookup yields CDR1 MNHEY and CDR2 SVGAGI. Germline trimming cut 0 bases from V and 4 bases from J; bases unmatched to any gene: 9. This CDR3 spans 17 amino acids. The chain's CDR3 is CASSYSLADPTYNEQFF. Here the CDR3 DNA reads TGTGCCAGCAGTTACTCGCTAGCGGATCCGACTTACAATGAGCAGTTCTTC.

Remarks on this clonotype: This may arise from a read error, as a much more abundant clone is one base away. The CDR3 protein is CSVDVARAEEAFF. Here the CDR3 DNA reads TGCAGCGTTGACGTTGCACGAGCCGAGGAAGCTTTCTTT. The V call is TRBV29-1, the J call TRBJ1-1, with no clear D. Germline lookup yields CDR1 SQVTM and CDR2 ANQGSEA. The CDR3 runs 13 residues. Trimming removed 3 bases at V and 8 bases at J, with 16 bases between.

This clonotype was seen at least ten times. The rearrangement uses TRBV6-4 and TRBJ2-3; D is possibly TRBD2 (6 bases). Trimming took 3 bases from V and 3 from J, leaving 13 bases between them. The germline CDR1 and CDR2 sequences are MRHNA and SNTAGT. This CDR3 contains 15 residues. CDR3 sequence (DNA): TGTGCCAGCAGTGAAACGGGGAGGTGGACAGATACGCAGTATTTT. This codes for CASSETGRWTDTQYF.

The chain combines TRBV7-6 with TRBJ2-7; D is uncertain. Trimming took 0 bases from V and 3 from J, leaving 9 bases between them. CDR3 length: 14 amino acids. The germline V gene has CDR1 SGHVS and CDR2 FNYEAQ. DNA of the CDR3: TGTGCCAGCAGCTTAGCGCTCGGCGGCTACGAGCAGTACTTC. Translation gives CASSLALGGYEQYF.

There are many counts of this clonotype. V and J are TRBV6-2 or TRBV6-3 and TRBJ1-1; a possible D gene is TRBD1 (5 bases). CDR3 length: 13 amino acids. CDR1 is MNHEY and CDR2 is SVGEGT in the germline V gene. Trimming took off 6 bases at V and 4 bases at J, with 12 bases between the two ends. CDR3 in DNA: TGTGCCAGCAGACTCAGGGAGTTCACTGAAGCTTTCTTT. Amino acids: CASRLREFTEAFF.

Ten or more counts support this clonotype. This rearrangement joins TRBV7-2 to TRBJ1-3, with D hard to call. The V end lost 3 bases, the J end lost 2 bases, and 14 bases lay between the germline ends. CDR1 and CDR2 (germline): SGHTA, FQGNSA. The CDR3 runs 16 residues. CDR3: CASSFTQLDPGNTIYF. The CDR3 region has the DNA TGTGCCAGCAGCTTCACACAGCTCGACCCTGGAAACACCATATATTTT.

The V gene is TRBV7-6, the J gene TRBJ1-2; D not resolved. CDR3 length: 13 residues. With 1 base removed from V and 6 bases from J, the gap between germline ends came to 9 bases. Germline assignment: CDR1 SGHVS and CDR2 FNYEAQ. CDR3 sequence (DNA): TGTGCCAGCAGCTTAGAGGGAGGAGATGGCTACACCTTC. It translates to CASSLEGGDGYTF.

The chain joins TRBV12-3 or TRBV12-4 to TRBJ2-7; D might be TRBD2 (5 bases). Deletions cut 6 bases from V and 3 bases from J, with 18 bases between. This CDR3 comprises 15 residues. The CDR3 region is CASSTLVLGGYEQYF. The DNA for the CDR3 is TGTGCCAGCAGCACTCTTGTGTTAGGAGGCTACGAGCAGTACTTC.

V gene TRBV7-2 combines with J gene TRBJ2-5, with D hard to call. CDR3 size: 13 residues. V was trimmed by 5 bases and J by 0 bases, leaving 7 bases between them. Germline CDR1 reads SGHTA; CDR2 reads FQGNSA. The CDR3 DNA is TGTGCCAGCAGCCCGGACCACCAAGAGACCCAGTACTTC. Protein: CASSPDHQETQYF.

This clonotype was seen many times. The rearrangement joins TRBV5-6 to TRBJ1-2; no firm D call. CDR1 is SGHDT, CDR2 YYEEEE, per germline. Trimming removed 0 bases from V and 3 bases from J, with 3 bases in between. This CDR3 is built from 12 residues. The CDR3 DNA follows: TGTGCCAGCAGCTTGGCTGACTATGGCTACACCTTC. It is translated as CASSLADYGYTF.

This clonotype appeared many times. The rearrangement links TRBV20-1 to TRBJ2-3; TRBD1 matches 8 bases. Losses at the gene ends were 1 base for V and 2 bases for J; bases not matched to a gene: 8. This CDR3 region has 16 residues. Germline-derived CDR1 and CDR2 are DFQATT and SNEGSKA (reference sequence). DNA for the CDR3: TGCAGTGCTAGAGGGTGGACCAGGGGGCCCACAGATACGCAGTATTTT. Protein sequence: CSARGWTRGPTDTQYF.